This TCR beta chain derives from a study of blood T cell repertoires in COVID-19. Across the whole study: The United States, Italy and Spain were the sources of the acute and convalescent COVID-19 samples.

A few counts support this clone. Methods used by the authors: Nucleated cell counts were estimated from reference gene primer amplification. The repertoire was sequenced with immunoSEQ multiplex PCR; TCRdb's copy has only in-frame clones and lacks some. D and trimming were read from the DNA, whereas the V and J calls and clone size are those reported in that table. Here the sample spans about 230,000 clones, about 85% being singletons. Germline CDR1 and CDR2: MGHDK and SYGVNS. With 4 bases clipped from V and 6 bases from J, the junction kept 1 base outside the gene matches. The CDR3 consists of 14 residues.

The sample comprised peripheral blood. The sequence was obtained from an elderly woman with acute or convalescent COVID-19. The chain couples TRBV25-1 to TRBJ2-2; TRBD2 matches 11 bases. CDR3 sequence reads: CASSASGRSGELFF. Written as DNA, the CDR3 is TGTGCCAGCAGTGCTAGCGGGAGGTCCGGGGAGCTGTTTTTT. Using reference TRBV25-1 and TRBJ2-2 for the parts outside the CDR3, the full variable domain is EADIYQTPRYLVIGTGKKITLECSQTMGHDKMYWYQQDPGMELHLIHYSYGVNSTEKGDLSSESTVSRIRTEHFPLTLESARPSHTSQYLCASSASGRSGELFFGEGSRLTVL.